The next 18 T cell receptor beta chains were all read from a single sample in a study of blood T cell repertoires in COVID-19. Clones were sequenced by immunoSEQ multiplex PCR, and TCRdb holds only the in-frame ones, with some missing. The sample records 200,000 to 250,000 clones, 83% being singletons. The material sequenced was PBMCs or T cells enriched from blood (not recorded which). These receptors were obtained from a woman in her 50s who had been exposed to COVID-19.

This chain joins TRBV4-1 and TRBJ1-5; no definite D call. The germline gives CDR1 MGHRA, CDR2 YSYEKL. Between the trimmed V and J ends, which lost 0 bases and 1 base, there was a span of 7 bases. This CDR3 spans 15 amino acids. In nucleotides, the CDR3 is TGCGCCAGCAGCCAAGAGGCGGGAAGCAATCAGCCCCAGCATTTT. Translated: CASSQEAGSNQPQHF.

Only one count was recorded for this clone. This rearrangement joins TRBV7-2 to TRBJ2-7; D may be TRBD1 (6 bases). Germline values: CDR1 SGHTA, CDR2 FQGNSA. Trimming left V 7 bases short and J 2 bases short, with 12 bases between. The CDR3 is 13 residues long. CDR3 amino acids: CASTSGHPYEQYF. Written as DNA, the CDR3 is TGTGCCAGCACCTCGGGACATCCCTACGAGCAGTACTTC.

This clone was picked up many times. The chain uses TRBV7-9 and TRBJ1-3; TRBD1 matches at 7 bases. Unmatched junction bases numbered 13, after V lost 1 base and J lost 4 bases. The V gene's germline CDR1 is SEHNR and CDR2 FQNEAQ (reference sequence). This CDR3 has 18 residues. The CDR3 spells CASSLDRTPTGAGNTIYF. As DNA, the CDR3 is TGTGCCAGCAGCTTAGACCGGACCCCCACAGGGGCAGGAAACACCATATATTTT.

V gene TRBV5-1 combines with J gene TRBJ2-7; 9 bases line up with TRBD1. J was trimmed by 0 bases and V by 8 bases; bases with no gene match: 6. Germline CDR1 SGHRS, CDR2 YFSETQ. This CDR3 has 14 residues. The CDR3 bases are TGCGCCAGTTCCGGGACAGGGATCTCCTACGAGCAGTACTTC. Protein: CASSGTGISYEQYF.

The chain employs TRBV25-1 and TRBJ2-7; 9 bases are a match to TRBD2. The CDR3 is 15 residues long. The ends lost 4 bases at V and 0 bases at J; junction bases unmatched: 4. CDR1 and CDR2 (germline): MGHDK, SYGVNS. The CDR3 loop reads CASSVAGASSYEQYF. The CDR3 region has the DNA TGTGCCAGCAGTGTAGCGGGGGCGAGCTCCTACGAGCAGTACTTC.

The rearrangement uses TRBV4-1 and TRBJ1-2, with 9 bases that match TRBD1. V was clipped by 1 base and J by 2 bases; unmatched bases: 5. Germline V CDR1 and CDR2: MGHRA, YSYEKL. This CDR3 has 16 residues. CDR3 nucleotide sequence: TGCGCCAGCAGCCAAGCCCCCGGACAGGGGAACTATGGCTACACCTTC. It codes for CASSQAPGQGNYGYTF.

The V and J genes are TRBV3-1 (or the pseudogene TRBV3-2) and TRBJ1-2; D is uncertain. CDR3 length equals 14 residues. Trimming stripped 0 bases from V and 8 bases from J, with 13 bases between. The germline gives CDR1 LGHDT, CDR2 YNNKEL (reference sequence). The CDR3 DNA is TGTGCCAGCAGCCAAGATTACGGGGAAAGGGGCTACACCTTC. It translates to CASSQDYGERGYTF.

The chain carries TRBV15 and TRBJ2-7; TRBD2 matches at 14 bases. CDR1 is LNHNV and CDR2 is YYDKDF in the germline V gene (reference sequence). J lost 5 bases, V lost 2 bases, and 8 bases had no gene match. The CDR3 is 17 residues long. The CDR3 is CATSRSGLAGVIDEQYF. CDR3 DNA: TGTGCCACCAGCAGATCGGGACTAGCGGGGGTAATCGACGAGCAGTACTTC.

V usage is TRBV12-3 or TRBV12-4 and J usage is TRBJ2-1; D gene unclear. This CDR3 region has 12 residues. V was trimmed by 5 bases and J by 9 bases, leaving 11 bases between them. The CDR3 nucleotides are TGTGCCAGCAGTCCGACTTACGCTGAGCAGTTCTTC. Translating gives CASSPTYAEQFF.

V and J are TRBV6-2 or TRBV6-3 and TRBJ2-7; a weak D match, TRBD2 (5 bases). The V end was cut by 5 bases, the J end by 6 bases, with 17 bases between. The CDR3 loop spans 14 amino acids. Germline CDR1 reads MNHEY; CDR2 reads SVGEGT. CDR3 sequence reads: CASSPRGGALEQYF. DNA of the CDR3: TGTGCCAGCAGTCCCCGCGGAGGAGCTCTCGAGCAGTACTTC.

V gene TRBV2 combines with J gene TRBJ1-4; no reliable D call. Trimming pared 6 bases from V and 4 bases from J, leaving 6 bases between. This CDR3 has 12 residues. Germline V lookup: CDR1 SNHLY, CDR2 FYNNEI. The CDR3 DNA is TGTGCCAGCAGGGCCCTTAATGAAAAACTGTTTTTT. Translated: CASRALNEKLFF.

The V gene is TRBV7-2, the J gene TRBJ1-4; TRBD1 agrees at 7 bases. CDR3 size: 15 residues. Losses at the gene ends were 5 bases for V and 5 bases for J; bases not matched to a gene: 8. Germline assignment: CDR1 SGHTA and CDR2 FQGNSA. CDR3 DNA sequence: TGTGCCAGCAGCAGATCCGGGACAGCGAATGAAAAACTGTTTTTT. As protein: CASSRSGTANEKLFF.

The V and J genes are TRBV6-6 and TRBJ1-1, with D perhaps matching TRBD1 (5 bases). The CDR3 has 14 residues. Germline loops: CDR1 MNHNY, CDR2 SVGAGI (reference sequence). With 5 bases removed from V and 0 bases from J, the gap between germline ends came to 10 bases. In DNA form, the CDR3 reads TGTGCCAGCAGTACAGGCGGAATGAACACTGAAGCTTTCTTT. Translated, it gives CASSTGGMNTEAFF.

The genes are TRBV28 and TRBJ2-7; the match to TRBD2 covers 15 bases. The CDR3 length is 15 residues. CDR1 MDHEN and CDR2 SYDVKM come from the germline V gene. Trimming took 6 bases from V and 4 from J; bases not matched to a gene: 4. The CDR3 DNA reads TGTGCCAGCAGCCCCGGACTAGCGGGGGGGTACGAGCAGTACTTC. It is translated as CASSPGLAGGYEQYF.

This chain joins TRBV7-8 and TRBJ2-5, with D uncertain. The V and J ends lost 2 bases and 0 bases respectively, with 4 bases between them. CDR1 SGHVS and CDR2 FQNEAQ come from the germline V gene. The CDR3 totals 13 residues. In DNA form, the CDR3 reads TGTGCCAGCAGCTTATACAACCAAGAGACCCAGTACTTC. It specifies CASSLYNQETQYF.

The chain recombines TRBV5-1 with TRBJ1-3; D uncertain. Trimming cost V 4 bases and J 0 bases, with 11 bases left between them. The length of the CDR3 is 15 residues. Germline CDR1 and CDR2: SGHRS and YFSETQ. Here the CDR3 DNA reads TGCGCCAGCAGCCAAGCCGGGAGCTCTGGAAACACCATATATTTT. Translation: CASSQAGSSGNTIYF.

This chain links TRBV5-1 with TRBJ1-5; weak D call: TRBD1 (5 bases). The CDR3 is made up of 15 amino acids. V was clipped by 4 bases and J by 1 base, with 12 bases between them. The germline V gene encodes CDR1 SGHRS and CDR2 YFSETQ. For the CDR3, the DNA is TGCGCCAGCAGCGAGCAGGGCTGGAGCAATCAGCCCCAGCATTTT. It codes for CASSEQGWSNQPQHF.

The gene calls are TRBV18 and TRBJ2-2, with D tentatively TRBD1 (6 bases). Trimming cost V 3 bases and J 3 bases, with 8 bases left between them. Germline CDR1 reads KGHSH; CDR2 reads LQKENI. There are 14 residues in the CDR3. In nucleotides, the CDR3 is TGTGCCAGCTCACCTAGGACAGACACCGGGGAGCTGTTTTTT. As protein: CASSPRTDTGELFF.